The 19 T cell receptor beta chains below come from one sample, sequenced in a study of blood T cell repertoires in COVID-19. This table comes from immunoSEQ multiplex PCR, and its TCRdb copy is limited to in-frame clones, with some not included. The data show more than 85,000 clones, nearly 90% seen once. Input material: peripheral blood. All receptors derive from an elderly woman with acute or convalescent COVID-19.

The gene calls are TRBV29-1 and TRBJ2-1; TRBD1 aligns across 10 bases. Per the germline V gene, CDR1 is SQVTM and CDR2 is ANQGSEA. This CDR3 has 14 residues. Germline trimming cut 7 bases from V and 3 bases from J; bases unmatched to any gene: 6. The DNA of the CDR3 is TGCAGCGCGCAAAGGGACAGGGGCTACAATGAGCAGTTCTTC. This codes for CSAQRDRGYNEQFF.

The chain has TRBV6-5 and TRBJ2-3, with TRBD2 matching 7 bases. Germline V gives CDR1 MNHEY, CDR2 SVGAGI. This CDR3 comprises 12 residues. V was clipped by 8 bases and J by 2 bases; unmatched bases: 1. In DNA form, the CDR3 reads TGTGCCAGCGCGGGAGACACAGATACGCAGTATTTT. It yields the protein CASAGDTDTQYF.

The CDR3 sequence: CASSLDGWGGDYGYTF. CDR3 bases: TGTGCCAGCAGCTTGGACGGCTGGGGCGGTGACTATGGCTACACCTTC. The V gene is TRBV7-2, the J gene TRBJ1-2; a possible D gene is TRBD1 (5 bases). Germline V CDR1 and CDR2: SGHTA, FQGNSA. The CDR3 sequence is 16 residues long. V was pared by 3 bases and J by 3 bases, with 17 bases between. The variable domain in full, completed from reference TRBV7-2 and TRBJ1-2, reads GAGVSQSPSNKVTEKGKDVELRCDPISGHTALYWYRQSLGQGLEFLIYFQGNSAPDKSGLPSDRFSAERTGGSVSTLTIQRTQQEDSAVYLCASSLDGWGGDYGYTFGSGTRLTVV.

The chain uses TRBV28 and TRBJ1-2, with D unresolved. Germline CDR1 is MDHEN and CDR2 is SYDVKM. Deletions cut 10 bases from V and 3 bases from J, with 12 bases between. The CDR3 is 12 amino acids. CDR3 loop: CATSGSDYGYTF. In DNA form, the CDR3 reads TGTGCCACATCCGGGTCGGACTATGGCTACACCTTC.

The V call is TRBV5-1, the J call TRBJ1-2, with D unresolved. The CDR3 extends over 14 amino acids. Germline CDR1 reads SGHRS; CDR2 reads YFSETQ. V was pared by 0 bases and J by 0 bases, with 6 bases between. CDR3 region: CASSLDPANYGYTF. The CDR3 bases are TGCGCCAGCAGCTTGGACCCAGCTAACTATGGCTACACCTTC.

A single count supports this clone. The V gene is TRBV12-3 or TRBV12-4, the J gene TRBJ2-5; weak D call: TRBD1 (6 bases). The CDR3 has 12 residues. V was shortened by 5 bases and J by 8 bases, with 12 bases between the two germline ends. The CDR3 sequence: CASSQHGTTQYF. In DNA, the CDR3 is TGTGCCAGCAGTCAACACGGGACAACCCAGTACTTC.

The V and J genes are TRBV6-4 and TRBJ1-4; 10 bases match TRBD1. J was trimmed by 2 bases and V by 6 bases; bases with no gene match: 3. The CDR3 spans 15 residues. Germline lookup yields CDR1 MRHNA and CDR2 SNTAGT. CDR3 sequence reads: CASSRQGATNEKLFF. In DNA, the CDR3 is TGTGCCAGCAGCAGACAGGGGGCTACTAATGAAAAACTGTTTTTT.

On this clone itself: Relative to the germline gene, one junction end is altered; a read error may explain this. This chain links TRBV19 with TRBJ2-3; D is uncertain. The CDR3 consists of 13 residues. Germline lookup yields CDR1 LNHDA and CDR2 SQIVND (reference sequence). The CDR3 DNA reads TGTGCCAGTAGGATAGCAAGCACAGATACGCAGTATTTT. Its translation: CASRIASTDTQYF.

This chain joins TRBV29-1 and TRBJ2-7; a weak D match, TRBD2 (6 bases). The germline V gene has CDR1 SQVTM and CDR2 ANQGSEA. V lost 3 bases and J 6 bases, leaving 12 bases between the germline ends. The CDR3 contains 12 residues. DNA of the CDR3: TGCAGCGTTGATGGTCAGGGAGGCGAGCAGTACTTC. It yields the protein CSVDGQGGEQYF.

This sequence joins TRBV18 and TRBJ2-5, with 8 bases that match TRBD1. The CDR3 spans 15 residues. Germline V CDR1 and CDR2: KGHSH, LQKENI. Trimming cost V 2 bases and J 5 bases; bases outside gene matches: 7. This chain's CDR3 is CASSPAAGGAETQYF. Here the CDR3 DNA reads TGTGCCAGCTCACCAGCGGCAGGGGGCGCGGAGACCCAGTACTTC.

The V and J genes are TRBV2 and TRBJ2-1; TRBD2 is a possible D gene (6 bases). This CDR3 has 14 amino acids. V was pared by 4 bases and J by 6 bases, with 13 bases between. CDR1 and CDR2 (germline): SNHLY, FYNNEI. CDR3 protein: CASSGGLAANEQFF. The CDR3 region has the DNA TGTGCCAGCAGTGGGGGGTTAGCGGCCAATGAGCAGTTCTTC. Variable domain in full (rest from reference TRBV2 and TRBJ2-1): EPEVTQTPSHQVTQMGQEVILRCVPISNHLYFYWYRQILGQKVEFLVSFYNNEISEKSEIFDDQFSVERPDGSNFTLKIRSTKLEDSAMYFCASSGGLAANEQFFGPGTRLTVL.

The chain couples TRBV24-1 to TRBJ1-2; D is uncertain. The V end lost 1 base, the J end lost 8 bases, and 10 bases lay between the germline ends. The CDR3 length is 13 residues. The V gene's germline CDR1 is KGHDR and CDR2 SFDVKD. The CDR3 DNA reads as TGTGCCACCAGTGATTTTCACGGGTCAGGCTACACCTTC. Its protein product is CATSDFHGSGYTF.

The chain couples TRBV9 to TRBJ2-7, with D possibly TRBD2 on 5 matching bases. The CDR3 sequence is 14 residues long. Per germline, CDR1 SGDLS and CDR2 YYNGEE. V was cut by 0 bases and J by 5 bases, with 12 bases left in between. The CDR3 bases are TGTGCCAGCAGCGTAGCTACGTCGGGAAACGAGCAGTACTTC. Protein sequence: CASSVATSGNEQYF.

The chain links TRBV5-1 to TRBJ2-1; tentative D call: TRBD2 (5 bases). CDR1 and CDR2 (germline): SGHRS, YFSETQ. There are 15 residues in the CDR3. Deletions cut 1 base from V and 2 bases from J, with 10 bases between. CDR3 protein: CASSLSSPTYNEQFF. The CDR3 DNA is TGCGCCAGCAGCTTGTCTAGCCCGACCTACAATGAGCAGTTCTTC. Based on the CDR3 plus reference TRBV5-1 and TRBJ2-1, the full variable domain is KAGVTQTPRYLIKTRGQQVTLSCSPISGHRSVSWYQQTPGQGLQFLFEYFSETQRNKGNFPGRFSGRQFSNSRSEMNVSTLELGDSALYLCASSLSSPTYNEQFFGPGTRLTVL.

The chain employs TRBV4-3 and TRBJ2-5; D call uncertain. V lost 4 bases to trimming and J lost 2 bases, with 8 bases between them. The CDR3 has 13 amino acids. Germline CDR1 and CDR2: LGHNA and YSLEER. The CDR3 loop is CASSLNRQETQYF. The CDR3 nucleotides read TGCGCCAGCAGCCTTAACAGACAAGAGACCCAGTACTTC.

The gene calls are TRBV19 and TRBJ1-2; 10 bases align to TRBD1. Germline V lookup: CDR1 LNHDA, CDR2 SQIVND (reference sequence). The V gene end was trimmed by 6 bases and the J gene end by 7 bases; junction bases not matched to a gene: 5. There are 13 residues in the CDR3. CDR3 nucleotide sequence: TGTGCCAGTAGCCGACAGGGGGCGCCTGGCTACACCTTC. Translation gives CASSRQGAPGYTF.

This chain uses TRBV6-4 with TRBJ2-2; D is unclear. The CDR3 spans 14 residues. V shed 3 bases and J shed 6 bases, with 11 bases lying between them. The germline V gene encodes CDR1 MRHNA and CDR2 SNTAGT. The CDR3 protein is CASSEARWSGELFF. The CDR3 nucleotides read TGTGCCAGCAGTGAGGCCAGGTGGTCCGGGGAGCTGTTTTTT.

The V gene is TRBV6-5, the J gene TRBJ1-1; unclear D gene. Trimming took off 0 bases at V and 1 base at J, with 6 bases between the two ends. The germline CDR1 and CDR2 sequences are MNHEY and SVGAGI. This CDR3 spans 14 amino acids. CDR3: CASSYSRRNTEAFF. The CDR3 bases are TGTGCCAGCAGTTACTCGAGGCGGAACACTGAAGCTTTCTTT.

This chain connects TRBV2 to TRBJ2-3, with 14 bases aligning to TRBD2. The CDR3 is 14 residues long. The V gene end was trimmed by 8 bases and the J gene end by 10 bases; junction bases not matched to a gene: 8. CDR1 SNHLY and CDR2 FYNNEI come from the germline V gene. The CDR3 DNA reads as TGTGCCAGCGGGACTAGCGGGGGACCGGATCCGCAGTATTTT. Its protein product is CASGTSGGPDPQYF.